This TCR beta chain was profiled in a study of blood T cell repertoires in COVID-19. The CDR3 runs to 14 residues. Trimming cost V 0 bases and J 4 bases, with 7 bases left between them. Germline values: CDR1 SEHNR, CDR2 FQNEAQ (reference sequence). The data were produced by immunoSEQ multiplex PCR, yet TCRdb's version contains in-frame clones alone and is incomplete. The sample holds 180,000 or so clones, approximately 82% seen once. The rearrangement uses TRBV7-9 and TRBJ1-5; D is unresolved. Specimen: PBMCs or T cells enriched from blood (not recorded which). This TCR was sampled from a woman in her fifties or sixties in a cohort exposed to, infected with or recovered from COVID-19 (not recorded which). The CDR3 loop reads CASSLAGVNQPQHF. The DNA for the CDR3 is TGTGCCAGCAGCTTAGCCGGGGTTAATCAGCCCCAGCATTTT.